A selection of T cell receptor beta chains follows, all from one sample in a study of CD8+ T cells in alopecia areata. Assay used: immunoSEQ multiplex PCR; TCRdb lists only in-frame clones, some missing. The data contain fewer than 200,000 clones, around 60% of them singletons. This sample comprised CD8+ T cells sorted from blood, obtained at week 24, from a patient treated with tofacitinib. The origin of the receptors is a human donor with alopecia areata. CDR3s include the opening cysteine and the closing phenylalanine or tryptophan. The D gene is left open where the match is weak. Size tells how often a clone was seen (once, few, many) or the class of an expanded clone, and some rows leave it out.

V: TRBV6-5
D: .
J: TRBJ1-1
size: .
DNA: TGTGCCAGCAGTTACGGTGTGGGGCTTGAAGCTTTCTTT
CDR3: CASSYGVGLEAFF

V: TRBV29-1
D: .
J: TRBJ1-5
size: few
DNA: TGCAGCGTTTTACAGGGAGATAGCAATCAGCCCCAGCATTTT
CDR3: CSVLQGDSNQPQHF

V: TRBV13
D: .
J: TRBJ2-2
size: .
DNA: TGTGCCAGCAGCTTGGAATTCGGTGAGACCGGGGAGCTGTTTTTT
CDR3: CASSLEFGETGELFF

V: TRBV4-1
D: TRBD2
J: TRBJ2-3
size: few
DNA: TGCGCCAGCAGCCAAGTTAGCGGGGACACAGATACGCAGTATTTT
CDR3: CASSQVSGDTDTQYF

V: TRBV19
D: .
J: TRBJ1-1
size: .
DNA: TGTGCCAGTAGTATATCGGGAGGAGTCACTGAAGCTTTCTTT
CDR3: CASSISGGVTEAFF

V: TRBV19
D: .
J: TRBJ1-1
size: .
DNA: TGTGCCAGTACTACCCTGGGCGGGTGGCTCGGAGCTTTCTTT
CDR3: CASTTLGGWLGAFF

V: TRBV11-2
D: .
J: TRBJ1-1
size: few
DNA: TGTGCCAGCAGCGTAGCCGGGAACACTGAAGCTTTCTTT
CDR3: CASSVAGNTEAFF

V: TRBV30
D: .
J: TRBJ2-7
size: .
DNA: TGTGCCTGGAGTCTCGGGGGATCCTACGAGCAGTACTTC
CDR3: CAWSLGGSYEQYF

V: TRBV29-1
D: TRBD2
J: TRBJ2-5
size: .
DNA: TGCAGCGTTAGGGGAGGGGACCGACAAGAGACCCAGTACTTC
CDR3: CSVRGGDRQETQYF

V: TRBV10-3
D: TRBD1
J: TRBJ1-5
size: many
DNA: TGTGCCATCAGTGAGTCGGGACAGGTCCCCGGGGCCCAGCATTTT
CDR3: CAISESGQVPGAQHF

V: TRBV7-3
D: TRBD2
J: TRBJ2-1
size: .
DNA: TGTGCCAGCAGCTCGGGGGGGCCAAGTGAGCAGTTCTTC
CDR3: CASSSGGPSEQFF

V: TRBV29-1
D: .
J: TRBJ2-7
size: .
DNA: TGCAGCGTCCTTTTAGGGGCGACCTACGAGCAGTACTTC
CDR3: CSVLLGATYEQYF

V: TRBV4-1
D: TRBD2
J: TRBJ2-1
size: .
DNA: TGCGCCAGCAGCCAAGATCGTTCAGCGGGGGTCTACAATGAGCAGTTCTTC
CDR3: CASSQDRSAGVYNEQFF

V: TRBV15
D: .
J: TRBJ2-1
size: .
DNA: TGTGCCACCAGCAGAGATCCGGCGGGGGCTTACAATGAGCAGTTCTTC
CDR3: CATSRDPAGAYNEQFF

V: TRBV7-9
D: .
J: TRBJ1-1
size: .
DNA: TGTGCCAGCAGCTTAGTCCCCCGGGACACTGAAGCTTTCTTT
CDR3: CASSLVPRDTEAFF

V: TRBV7-2
D: .
J: TRBJ2-1
size: .
DNA: TGTGCCAGCAGCTTAGGCTACAATGAGCAGTTCTTC
CDR3: CASSLGYNEQFF

V: TRBV29-1
D: .
J: TRBJ2-7
size: few
DNA: TGCAGCGTTGCATCGAGTTTTCGCGAGCAGTACTTC
CDR3: CSVASSFREQYF

V: TRBV15
D: .
J: TRBJ2-5
size: .
DNA: TGTGCCACCAGCAGAGACGGTGGAAACCAAGAGACCCAGTACTTC
CDR3: CATSRDGGNQETQYF

V: TRBV28
D: .
J: TRBJ2-7
size: few
DNA: TGTGCCAGCAGTTCGCCCTACGAGCAGTACTTC
CDR3: CASSSPYEQYF

V: TRBV6-5
D: .
J: TRBJ2-3
size: few
DNA: TGTGCCGCCGTGGGACAACCCACAGATACGCAGTATTTT
CDR3: CAAVGQPTDTQYF

V: TRBV9
D: TRBD1
J: TRBJ2-1
size: .
DNA: TGTGCCAGCAGCGTAGCGGGACAGCATCCCGCGGATGAGCAGTTCTTC
CDR3: CASSVAGQHPADEQFF

V: TRBV9
D: .
J: TRBJ1-1
size: .
DNA: TGTGCCAGCAGCGCCTCGGGGACTGAAGCTTTCTTT
CDR3: CASSASGTEAFF

V: TRBV5-6
D: .
J: TRBJ1-5
size: .
DNA: TGTGCCAGCAGCTTGGCCGGGCAGGGAGGGCTCCGTCCCCAGCATTTT
CDR3: CASSLAGQGGLRPQHF

V: TRBV9
D: .
J: TRBJ1-6
size: .
DNA: TGTGCCAGCAGCGTAGCTGGTTGGTATAATTCACCCCTCCACTTT
CDR3: CASSVAGWYNSPLHF

V: TRBV7-9
D: .
J: TRBJ1-1
size: .
DNA: TGTGCCAGCAGCTTCCGGGGAGGCCCCCACACTGAAGCTTTCTTT
CDR3: CASSFRGGPHTEAFF

V: TRBV27
D: .
J: TRBJ1-2
size: .
DNA: TGTGCCAGCACCAATATGGGATCAGCTAACTATGGCTACACCTTC
CDR3: CASTNMGSANYGYTF

V: TRBV27
D: TRBD2
J: TRBJ2-3
size: .
DNA: TGTGCCAGCAGTTTAAGCGTTCCGGCGGGGGGCTGGCAGTATTTT
CDR3: CASSLSVPAGGWQYF

V: TRBV29-1
D: .
J: TRBJ2-7
size: .
DNA: TGCAGCGCTGATGGTGGGGACGGCGGCTCCTACGAGCAGTACTTC
CDR3: CSADGGDGGSYEQYF

V: TRBV5-1
D: .
J: TRBJ2-1
size: .
DNA: TGCGCCAGCAGCTTTTCGGCCAGGGAAGGTAAAAATGAGCAGTTCTTC
CDR3: CASSFSAREGKNEQFF

V: TRBV29-1
D: TRBD2
J: TRBJ2-1
size: .
DNA: TGCAGCGTGAATAGCGGGGTCATCTCCTACAATGAGCAGTTCTTC
CDR3: CSVNSGVISYNEQFF

V: TRBV2
D: .
J: TRBJ1-5
size: few
DNA: TGTGCCAGCGATCTTGGTATCCAGCCCCAGCATTTT
CDR3: CASDLGIQPQHF

V: TRBV29-1
D: .
J: TRBJ2-7
size: .
DNA: TGCAGCGTCGCCGGGCCCGCCGCCCTCTACGAGCAGTACTTC
CDR3: CSVAGPAALYEQYF

V: TRBV14
D: .
J: TRBJ1-2
size: .
DNA: TGTGCCAGCAGCCCAGGGACCCACTATGGCTACACCTTC
CDR3: CASSPGTHYGYTF

V: TRBV6-5
D: .
J: TRBJ2-5
size: .
DNA: TGTGCCAGCAGTACAGGGTTCGAGACCCAGTACTTC
CDR3: CASSTGFETQYF

V: TRBV15
D: .
J: TRBJ2-7
size: .
DNA: TGTGCCACCAGCAGTAGACAGGCCTACGAGCAGTACTTC
CDR3: CATSSRQAYEQYF

V: TRBV13
D: TRBD1
J: TRBJ1-1
size: .
DNA: TGTGCCAGCAGCGCCCGACAGGGGACGAACACTGAAGCTTTCTTT
CDR3: CASSARQGTNTEAFF

V: TRBV9
D: .
J: TRBJ2-3
size: .
DNA: TGTGCCAGCAGCGTCGACTTTCCCACAGATACGCAGTATTTT
CDR3: CASSVDFPTDTQYF

V: TRBV18
D: .
J: TRBJ1-5
size: few
DNA: TGTGCCAGCTCACCACCCAGAGTATCCCGGGAAGAAAATCAGCCCCAGCATTTT
CDR3: CASSPPRVSREENQPQHF

V: TRBV6-5
D: .
J: TRBJ1-5
size: many
DNA: TGTGCCAGCACCCCACACAGGGATAGCAATCAGCCCCAGCATTTT
CDR3: CASTPHRDSNQPQHF

V: TRBV30
D: TRBD1
J: TRBJ2-1
size: few
DNA: TGTGCCTGGTCAGGGGGTGAGCAGTTCTTC
CDR3: CAWSGGEQFF

V: TRBV4-1
D: .
J: TRBJ1-4
size: few
DNA: TGCGCCAGCAGCCCAAGGTGGGCAGCTCACGGACTGTTTTTT
CDR3: CASSPRWAAHGLFF

V: TRBV30
D: TRBD1
J: TRBJ1-5
size: few
DNA: TGTGCCTGGAGTGTACAGGGGGGTCAGCCCCAGCATTTT
CDR3: CAWSVQGGQPQHF

V: TRBV15
D: .
J: TRBJ2-5
size: .
DNA: TGTGCCACCTGGAGCCTCCAAGGGACCCAGTACTTC
CDR3: CATWSLQGTQYF

V: TRBV27
D: .
J: TRBJ1-1
size: .
DNA: TGTGCCAGCAGCCCTAGGGGGGGGATCCAGAACACTGAAGCTTTCTTT
CDR3: CASSPRGGIQNTEAFF

V: TRBV12-5
D: .
J: TRBJ2-1
size: .
DNA: TGTGCTAGTGGTTTAGGGGTTTCCTACAATGAGCAGTTCTTC
CDR3: CASGLGVSYNEQFF

V: TRBV5-6
D: .
J: TRBJ2-7
size: .
DNA: TGTGCCAGCGCCTCCCCCGGGGCAGACTTCAACTCCTACGAGCAGTACTTC
CDR3: CASASPGADFNSYEQYF

V: TRBV15
D: TRBD1
J: TRBJ1-5
size: once
DNA: TGTGCCACCAGCTCGGACAGGGGTCGGCAGCCCCAGCATTTT
CDR3: CATSSDRGRQPQHF

V: TRBV4-1
D: TRBD2
J: TRBJ2-7
size: .
DNA: TGCGCCAGCAGCCAAGAACCGGGGGGCTACGAGCAGTACTTC
CDR3: CASSQEPGGYEQYF

V: TRBV2
D: TRBD2
J: TRBJ2-5
size: .
DNA: TGTGCCAGCAGTGTTTACGGGGGGGCTTTGGAGACCCAGTACTTC
CDR3: CASSVYGGALETQYF

V: TRBV5-6
D: .
J: TRBJ1-1
size: .
DNA: TGTGCCAGCAGAGGGACCGGGACTGAAGCTTTCTTT
CDR3: CASRGTGTEAFF

V: TRBV29-1
D: .
J: TRBJ2-1
size: .
DNA: TGCAGCGTAGGTGAGCAGTTCTTC
CDR3: CSVGEQFF

V: TRBV9
D: TRBD1
J: TRBJ2-5
size: .
DNA: TGTGCCAGCAGCACCGGACAGGCGAACTTC
CDR3: CASSTGQANF